This passage covers 29 T cell receptor beta chains from one sample sequenced in a study of CD8+ T cells in alopecia areata. TCR sequencing used cDNA made by reverse transcription of extracted RNA. Repertoires were generated with immunoSEQ multiplex PCR, while TCRdb's copy carries only in-frame clones and drops some. This sample carries 60,000 to 85,000 clones, roughly 30% of them seen once, and the ten largest clones take under 15%. Treatment meaning: oral pan-JAK inhibitor, 5-10 mg twice daily. Sequenced material: CD8+ T cells sorted from blood, taken at week 4, from a patient treated with tofacitinib. Every receptor here comes from a human donor with alopecia areata.

This chain uses TRBV29-1 with TRBJ2-7; 7 nucleotides line up with TRBD2. Trimming took 7 bases from V and 6 from J; bases not matched to a gene: 12. Germline-derived CDR1 and CDR2 are SQVTM and ANQGSEA. This CDR3 contains 13 residues. CDR3 in amino acids: CSAPTSFRGEQYF. The CDR3 region has the DNA TGCAGCGCCCCGACTAGCTTTAGAGGCGAGCAGTACTTC.

The chain combines TRBV9 with TRBJ2-5; weak D call: TRBD1 (5 bases). Per germline, CDR1 SGDLS and CDR2 YYNGEE. Trimming took off 0 bases at V and 3 bases at J, with 9 bases between the two ends. CDR3 size: 14 residues. The CDR3 sequence is CASSVEVGEETQYF. Written as DNA, the CDR3 is TGTGCCAGCAGCGTAGAGGTAGGGGAAGAGACCCAGTACTTC.

This clone appeared a few times. The chain uses TRBV9 and TRBJ2-1, with TRBD1 as a possible D gene (5 bases). The CDR3 length is 15 residues. Germline loops: CDR1 SGDLS, CDR2 YYNGEE. V was shortened by 3 bases and J by 5 bases, with 15 bases between the two germline ends. The CDR3 spells CASSGLVGLDNEQFF. The CDR3 DNA follows: TGTGCCAGCAGCGGGCTAGTGGGGCTGGACAATGAGCAGTTCTTC.

This chain connects TRBV7-8 to TRBJ2-1; TRBD1 agrees at 8 bases. The CDR3 has 15 amino acids. Germline CDR1 is SGHVS and CDR2 is FQNEAQ. Trimming cost V 4 bases and J 9 bases; bases outside gene matches: 11. Written as DNA, the CDR3 is TGTGCCAGCAGCTCGGTAACCAGGGGGCATAGTGAGCAGTTCTTC. This sequence encodes CASSSVTRGHSEQFF. Supplemented by reference TRBV7-8 and TRBJ2-1, the full variable domain reads GAGVSQSPRYKVAKRGQDVALRCDPISGHVSLFWYQQALGQGPEFLTYFQNEAQLDKSGLPSDRFFAERPEGSVSTLKIQRTQQEDSAVYLCASSSVTRGHSEQFFGPGTRLTVL.

V is TRBV7-6 and J is TRBJ2-1, with D uncertain. V lost 5 bases, J lost 8 bases, and 7 bases lay in between. The CDR3 is 11 amino acids. Germline V gene lookup returns CDR1 SGHVS and CDR2 FNYEAQ. The CDR3 DNA reads TGTGCCAGCAGCATTAATTATGAGCAGTTCTTC. Protein sequence: CASSINYEQFF. Looking up the rest from reference TRBV7-6 and TRBJ2-1 gives the full variable domain: GAGVSQSPRYKVTKRGQDVALRCDPISGHVSLYWYRQALGQGPEFLTYFNYEAQQDKSGLPNDRFSAERPEGSISTLTIQRTEQRDSAMYRCASSINYEQFFGPGTRLTVL.

This clone appeared a few times. This specimen includes other DNA sequences encoding the same CDR3. This sequence joins TRBV2 and TRBJ1-4, with 9 positions matching TRBD1. The CDR3 is made up of 15 amino acids. With V trimmed by 7 bases and J by 5 bases, 8 bases remained unmatched. CDR1 SNHLY and CDR2 FYNNEI come from the germline V gene. The CDR3 DNA sequence: TGTGCCAGCATCCGAACCGGGACAGGGAATGAAAAACTGTTTTTT. Protein: CASIRTGTGNEKLFF.

There are many counts of this clone. The genes are TRBV10-3 and TRBJ1-1, with TRBD1 matching over 7 bases. The V gene end was trimmed by 0 bases and the J gene end by 3 bases; junction bases not matched to a gene: 7. The CDR3 runs to 16 residues. Germline CDR1 ENHRY, CDR2 SYGVKD. For the CDR3, the DNA is TGTGCCATCAGTGAGTCAGGGGGGGACAGAGACACTGAAGCTTTCTTT. Translating gives CAISESGGDRDTEAFF.

The chain recombines TRBV9 with TRBJ2-7; tentative D call: TRBD1 (5 bases). Germline V gene lookup returns CDR1 SGDLS and CDR2 YYNGEE. V gave up 1 base and J gave up 6 bases, with 14 bases separating them. The CDR3 loop spans 14 amino acids. The CDR3 nucleotides read TGTGCCAGCAGCGTATACCCGGACAACGGCGAGCAGTACTTC. It is translated as CASSVYPDNGEQYF.

The chain couples TRBV9 to TRBJ2-1; TRBD2 aligns across 9 bases. The CDR3 covers 15 residues. J was trimmed by 8 bases and V by 0 bases; bases with no gene match: 6. Germline V gene lookup returns CDR1 SGDLS and CDR2 YYNGEE. Written as DNA, the CDR3 is TGTGCCAGCAGCGTAGTGAATAGCGGGAGCGATGAGCAGTTCTTC. Translation: CASSVVNSGSDEQFF. Combining the CDR3 with reference TRBV9 and TRBJ2-1 gives the whole variable domain DSGVTQTPKHLITATGQRVTLRCSPRSGDLSVYWYQQSLDQGLQFLIQYYNGEERAKGNILERFSAQQFPDLHSELNLSSLELGDSALYFCASSVVNSGSDEQFFGPGTRLTVL.

The chain couples TRBV29-1 to TRBJ2-7, with TRBD2 identical over 10 bases. J lost 2 bases, V lost 1 base, and 5 bases had no gene match. Germline CDR1 is SQVTM and CDR2 is ANQGSEA. CDR3 length equals 15 residues. CDR3 nucleotides: TGCAGCGTTGAAGGATTCAGCGGGAGGGCCTACGAGCAGTACTTC. Its translation is CSVEGFSGRAYEQYF.

The rearrangement links TRBV6-6 to TRBJ2-7; weak D call: TRBD2 (6 bases). CDR1 is MNHNY and CDR2 is SVGAGI in the germline V gene (reference sequence). V was shortened by 2 bases and J by 2 bases, with 7 bases between the two germline ends. The CDR3 covers 13 residues. CDR3 sequence (DNA): TGTGCCAGCAGTTACCGACTAGCCTACGAGCAGTACTTC. Translated, it gives CASSYRLAYEQYF.

There are a few counts of this clone. The chain employs TRBV7-9 and TRBJ2-7, with D unclear. Trimming took 4 bases from V and 3 from J, leaving 13 bases between them. The germline V gene encodes CDR1 SEHNR and CDR2 FQNEAQ (reference sequence). CDR3 size: 14 residues. CDR3 region: CASSSVSPGYEQYF. CDR3 sequence (DNA): TGTGCCAGCAGCTCGGTCTCGCCTGGCTACGAGCAGTACTTC.

V usage is TRBV29-1 and J usage is TRBJ2-7, with 8 bases lining up with TRBD1. CDR3 length equals 14 residues. Germline V lookup: CDR1 SQVTM, CDR2 ANQGSEA. V gave up 0 bases and J gave up 2 bases; unmatched junction bases: 3. The CDR3 region is CSVEEGQDAYEQYF. CDR3 coding DNA: TGCAGCGTTGAAGAGGGACAGGATGCCTACGAGCAGTACTTC.

This clone was recorded a few times. This sequence joins TRBV9 and TRBJ2-5; 9 bases align to TRBD2. Per the germline V gene, CDR1 is SGDLS and CDR2 is YYNGEE. CDR3 size: 15 residues. With 4 bases clipped from V and 3 bases from J, the junction kept 7 bases outside the gene matches. DNA of the CDR3: TGTGCCAGCAGCCCAGGACTAGCGACTAAAGAGACCCAGTACTTC. It is translated as CASSPGLATKETQYF. The complete variable domain, with remaining parts taken from reference TRBV9 and TRBJ2-5, reads DSGVTQTPKHLITATGQRVTLRCSPRSGDLSVYWYQQSLDQGLQFLIQYYNGEERAKGNILERFSAQQFPDLHSELNLSSLELGDSALYFCASSPGLATKETQYFGPGTRLLVL.

This chain links TRBV10-3 with TRBJ2-7; D uncertain. This CDR3 has 12 amino acids. V was shortened by 3 bases and J by 2 bases, with 5 bases between the two germline ends. Germline-derived CDR1 and CDR2 are ENHRY and SYGVKD. The CDR3 here is CAISEKTYEQYF. The CDR3 nucleotides are TGTGCCATCAGTGAAAAAACCTACGAGCAGTACTTC.

The chain links TRBV5-1 to TRBJ2-7, with D possibly TRBD2 on 5 matching bases. The V and J ends lost 2 bases and 5 bases respectively, with 17 bases between them. Germline V gene sequence: CDR1 SGHRS, CDR2 YFSETQ. The CDR3 runs 15 residues. CDR3 loop: CASSFRRGFADEQYF. In DNA, the CDR3 is TGCGCCAGCAGCTTTCGGAGAGGGTTCGCGGACGAGCAGTACTTC.

The rearrangement links TRBV30 to TRBJ2-1; 12 nucleotides match TRBD1. V shed 5 bases, J shed 7 bases, and the junction held 6 bases outside the gene matches. The V gene's germline CDR1 is GTSNPN and CDR2 SVGIG (reference sequence). The length of the CDR3 is 14 residues. The CDR3 reads CAWEGGQGANEQFF. The CDR3, as DNA: TGTGCCTGGGAAGGGGGACAGGGGGCGAATGAGCAGTTCTTC. Supplemented by reference TRBV30 and TRBJ2-1, the full variable domain reads SQTIHQWPATLVQPVGSPLSLECTVEGTSNPNLYWYRQAAGRGLQLLFYSVGIGQISSEVPQNLSASRPQDRQFILSSKKLLLSDSGFYLCAWEGGQGANEQFFGPGTRLTVL.

This sequence joins TRBV29-1 and TRBJ2-7, with no clear D. Trimming shortened V by 2 bases and J by 0 bases, and 8 bases separated the two germline ends. This CDR3 contains 13 residues. Germline CDR1 SQVTM, CDR2 ANQGSEA. CDR3 in amino acids: CSVEFASSYEQYF. The CDR3 nucleotides read TGCAGCGTTGAATTTGCGAGCTCCTACGAGCAGTACTTC.

The chain couples TRBV9 to TRBJ2-7, with TRBD2 matching over 8 bases. V was pared by 0 bases and J by 6 bases, with 5 bases of the junction left unmatched. The CDR3 totals 14 residues. Germline lookup yields CDR1 SGDLS and CDR2 YYNGEE. The CDR3: CASSVEVTSGEQYF. The CDR3 DNA is TGTGCCAGCAGCGTAGAGGTTACTAGCGGCGAGCAGTACTTC.

The rearrangement joins TRBV4-2 to TRBJ2-3, with TRBD1 matching 9 bases. The CDR3 is 14 residues long. The trim removed 10 bases at V and 0 bases at J, leaving 5 bases unmatched. Germline assignment: CDR1 LGHNA and CDR2 YNFKEQ. The CDR3: CATKGQGSTDTQYF. As DNA, the CDR3 is TGTGCCACTAAGGGACAGGGTAGCACAGATACGCAGTATTTT.

A word on this clone: Additional DNA sequences in this sample encode the identical CDR3. This chain uses TRBV29-1 with TRBJ2-4; 7 positions agree with TRBD2. The V gene's germline CDR1 is SQVTM and CDR2 ANQGSEA. This CDR3 contains 16 residues. The V gene end was trimmed by 5 bases and the J gene end by 2 bases; junction bases not matched to a gene: 12. This chain's CDR3 is CSVYLGAGRTKNIQYF. The CDR3 bases are TGCAGCGTTTACCTCGGAGCGGGGCGCACCAAAAACATTCAGTACTTC.

This clone has only one observation. The V call is TRBV2, the J call TRBJ2-4; D not resolved. The germline gives CDR1 SNHLY, CDR2 FYNNEI. The germline V and J ends were trimmed by 3 bases and 0 bases, with 6 bases remaining between them. The CDR3 totals 14 residues. The CDR3 nucleotides read TGTGCCAGCAGTGAGCAACTAGCCAAAAACATTCAGTACTTC. Protein: CASSEQLAKNIQYF.

This clone was seen only a few times. The chain employs TRBV19 and TRBJ2-7, with D perhaps given as TRBD1 or TRBD2 (6 bases each). Trimming took 11 bases from V and 5 from J, leaving 13 bases between them. CDR1 is LNHDA and CDR2 is SQIVND in the germline V gene (reference sequence). This CDR3 has 11 residues. CDR3 region: CAVRGPHEQYF. CDR3 coding DNA: TGTGCCGTTCGGGGGCCCCACGAGCAGTACTTC.

V is TRBV7-3 and J is TRBJ1-2; 9 positions agree with TRBD1. CDR1 SGHTA and CDR2 FQGTGA come from the germline V gene. This CDR3 contains 14 residues. The junction had 8 bases not matched to a gene; V was cut back by 6 bases and J by 6 bases. Here the CDR3 reads CASRQFTGGDGYTF. CDR3 nucleotides: TGTGCCAGCAGACAATTCACAGGGGGCGATGGCTACACCTTC.

This clone showed up just a few times. The chain carries TRBV30 and TRBJ2-6; 7 nucleotides line up with TRBD2. V was clipped by 1 base and J by 3 bases; unmatched bases: 6. The CDR3 extends over 16 amino acids. The germline CDR1 and CDR2 sequences are GTSNPN and SVGIG (reference sequence). In DNA, the CDR3 is TGTGCCTGGAGTGGACCGGGGGGATATGGGGCCAACGTCCTGACTTTC. This codes for CAWSGPGGYGANVLTF.

V gene TRBV5-1 combines with J gene TRBJ2-7; possibly TRBD2 for D (5 bases). The length of the CDR3 is 15 residues. Between the trimmed V and J ends, which lost 1 base and 3 bases, there was a span of 14 bases. The germline V gene has CDR1 SGHRS and CDR2 YFSETQ. CDR3: CASSLFPGLGYEQYF. The CDR3 nucleotides read TGCGCCAGCAGCTTGTTCCCGGGATTGGGCTACGAGCAGTACTTC.

The J gene is TRBJ1-5, the V gene TRBV18; the D is unclear. The V end was cut by 9 bases, the J end by 0 bases, with 18 bases between. The CDR3 is 16 residues long. The germline V gene has CDR1 KGHSH and CDR2 LQKENI. The CDR3 DNA reads TGTGCCAGTTCAGGAGGGTTCCCGTATAGCAATCAGCCCCAGCATTTT. This codes for CASSGGFPYSNQPQHF.

This chain uses TRBV29-1 with TRBJ2-1; 8 bases are a match to TRBD2. The CDR3 spans 15 residues. Germline lookup yields CDR1 SQVTM and CDR2 ANQGSEA. V shed 5 bases, J shed 2 bases, and the junction held 8 bases outside the gene matches. CDR3 amino acids: CSVPPVAGTYNEQFF. The CDR3 DNA reads as TGCAGCGTTCCTCCCGTAGCGGGAACCTACAATGAGCAGTTCTTC.

In this sample, this clone turned up many times. The chain combines TRBV14 with TRBJ2-1, with D maybe TRBD2 (6 bases). V shed 4 bases and J shed 1 base, with 14 bases lying between them. The CDR3 consists of 16 residues. Per the germline V gene, CDR1 is SGHDN and CDR2 is FVKESK. In nucleotides, the CDR3 is TGTGCCAGCAGCCCCGCCAGCGGACTATCCTACAATGAGCAGTTCTTC. This gives the protein CASSPASGLSYNEQFF.